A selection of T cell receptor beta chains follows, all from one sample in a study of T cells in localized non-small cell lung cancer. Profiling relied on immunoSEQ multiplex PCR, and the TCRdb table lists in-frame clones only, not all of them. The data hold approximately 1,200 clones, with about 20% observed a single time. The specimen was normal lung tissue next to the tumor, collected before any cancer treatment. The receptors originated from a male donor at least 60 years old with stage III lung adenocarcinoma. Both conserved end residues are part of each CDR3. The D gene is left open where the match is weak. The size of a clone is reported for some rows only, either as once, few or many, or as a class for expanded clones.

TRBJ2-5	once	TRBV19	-	CASSLRGGSETQYF	TGTGCCAGTAGTCTCAGGGGAGGCTCGGAGACCCAGTACTTC
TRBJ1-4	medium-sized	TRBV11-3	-	CASSFAWGRDEKLFF	TGTGCCAGCAGCTTTGCCTGGGGGAGGGATGAAAAACTGTTTTTT
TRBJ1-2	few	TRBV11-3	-	CASTPGGGQGYGYTF	TGTGCCAGCACCCCCGGCGGTGGGCAGGGTTATGGCTACACCTTC
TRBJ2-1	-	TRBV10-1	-	CASSESREQFF	TGCGCCAGCAGTGAGTCTCGCGAGCAGTTCTTC
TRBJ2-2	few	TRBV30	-	CAWSSGYGELFF	TGTGCCTGGAGTTCGGGTTACGGGGAGCTGTTTTTT
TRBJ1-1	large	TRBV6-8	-	CASSPPLRRAVNTEAFF	TGTGCCAGCAGTCCCCCCTTGAGAAGAGCGGTGAACACTGAAGCTTTCTTT
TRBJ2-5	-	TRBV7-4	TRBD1	CASSRTGGETQYF	TGTGCCAGCAGCCGGACAGGAGGAGAGACCCAGTACTTC
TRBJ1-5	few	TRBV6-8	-	CASSYSAASPQHF	TGTGCCAGCAGTTACTCTGCGGCCTCGCCCCAGCATTTT
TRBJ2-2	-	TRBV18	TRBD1	CASSVPQGRTGELFF	TGTGCCAGCTCTGTACCACAGGGGCGGACCGGGGAGCTGTTTTTT
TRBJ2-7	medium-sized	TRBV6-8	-	CASSPGAYEQYF	TGTGCCAGCAGTCCGGGAGCCTACGAGCAGTACTTC
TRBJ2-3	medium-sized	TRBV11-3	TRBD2	CASSLGTSGGILTQYF	TGTGCCAGCAGCTTGGGGACTAGCGGGGGCATTCTTACGCAGTATTTT
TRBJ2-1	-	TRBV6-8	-	CASSLLGSNEQFF	TGTGCCAGCAGTCTCCTAGGGAGCAATGAGCAGTTCTTC
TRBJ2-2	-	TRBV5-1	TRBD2	CASSPSGRAAGELFF	TGCGCCAGCAGCCCGAGCGGGAGGGCCGCCGGGGAGCTGTTTTTT
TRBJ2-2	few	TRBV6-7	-	CASSWPGELFF	TGTGCCAGCAGTTGGCCCGGGGAGCTGTTTTTT
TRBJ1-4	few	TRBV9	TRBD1	CASSVETRTGEKLFF	TGTGCCAGCAGCGTCGAAACACGGACAGGTGAAAAACTGTTTTTT
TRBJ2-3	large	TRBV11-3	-	CASSSLGSRVRGNTQYF	TGTGCCAGCAGCTCCTTGGGGTCGAGGGTCCGAGGGAATACGCAGTATTTT
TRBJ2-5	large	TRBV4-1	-	CASSPEGQPRETQYF	TGCGCCAGCAGCCCTGAAGGACAGCCGAGGGAGACCCAGTACTTC
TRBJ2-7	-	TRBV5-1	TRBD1	CASSLITGQSVVPYEQYF	TGCGCCAGCAGCCTGATAACGGGACAGTCTGTTGTCCCCTACGAGCAGTACTTC
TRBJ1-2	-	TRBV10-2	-	CASGPTGPRVGYTF	TGCGCCAGCGGCCCAACCGGCCCCCGAGTGGGCTACACCTTC